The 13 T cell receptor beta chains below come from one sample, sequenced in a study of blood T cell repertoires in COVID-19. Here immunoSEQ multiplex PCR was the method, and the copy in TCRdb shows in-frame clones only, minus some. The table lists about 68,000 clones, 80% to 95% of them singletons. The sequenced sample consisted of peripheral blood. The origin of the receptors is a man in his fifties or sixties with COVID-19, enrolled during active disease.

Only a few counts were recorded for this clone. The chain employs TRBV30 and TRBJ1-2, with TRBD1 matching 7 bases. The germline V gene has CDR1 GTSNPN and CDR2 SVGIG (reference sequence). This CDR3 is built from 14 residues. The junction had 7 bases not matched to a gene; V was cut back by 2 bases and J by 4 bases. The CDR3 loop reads CAWSPGGITYGYTF. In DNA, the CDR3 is TGTGCCTGGAGTCCAGGGGGGATTACCTATGGCTACACCTTC.

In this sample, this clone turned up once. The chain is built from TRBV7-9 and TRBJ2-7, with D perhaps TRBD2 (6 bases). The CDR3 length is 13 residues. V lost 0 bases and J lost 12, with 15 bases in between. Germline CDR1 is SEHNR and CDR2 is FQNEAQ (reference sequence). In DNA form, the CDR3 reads TGTGCCAGCAGCTTAGCGTCGGCGGGACGGGGGTACTTC. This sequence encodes CASSLASAGRGYF. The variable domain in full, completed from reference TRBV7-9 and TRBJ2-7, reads DTGVSQNPRHKITKRGQNVTFRCDPISEHNRLYWYRQTLGQGPEFLTYFQNEAQLEKSRLLSDRFSAERPKGSFSTLEIQRTEQGDSAMYLCASSLASAGRGYFGPGTRLTVT.

CDR3 DNA sequence: TGCGCCAGCAGCTGGGGACAGGGGGTACCCACCTTC. This sequence encodes CASSWGQGVPTF. The J gene is TRBJ1-2, the V gene TRBV5-1; 11 bases align to TRBD1. CDR1 is SGHRS and CDR2 is YFSETQ in the germline V gene. The ends lost 3 bases at V and 13 bases at J; junction bases unmatched: 5. This CDR3 is 12 amino acids long.

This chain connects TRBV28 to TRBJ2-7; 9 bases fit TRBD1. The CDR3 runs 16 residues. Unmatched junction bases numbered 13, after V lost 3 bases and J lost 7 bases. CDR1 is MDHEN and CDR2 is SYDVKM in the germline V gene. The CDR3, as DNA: TGTGCCAGCAGTTTCTACCCCGGACAGGGGTTGCGAGAGCAGTACTTC. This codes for CASSFYPGQGLREQYF.

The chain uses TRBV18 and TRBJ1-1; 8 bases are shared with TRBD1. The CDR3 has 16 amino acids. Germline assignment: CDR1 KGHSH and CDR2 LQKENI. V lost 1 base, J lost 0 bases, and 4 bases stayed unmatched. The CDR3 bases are TGTGCCAGCTCACCACGTAGACAGGGGATGAACACTGAAGCTTTCTTT. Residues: CASSPRRQGMNTEAFF.

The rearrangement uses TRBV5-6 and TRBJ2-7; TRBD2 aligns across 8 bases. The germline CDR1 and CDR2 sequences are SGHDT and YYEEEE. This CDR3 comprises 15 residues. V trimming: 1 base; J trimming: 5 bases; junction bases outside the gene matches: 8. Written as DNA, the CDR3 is TGTGCCAGCAGCTTGTCGGGACTAGTTCGCGACGAGCAGTACTTC. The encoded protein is CASSLSGLVRDEQYF.

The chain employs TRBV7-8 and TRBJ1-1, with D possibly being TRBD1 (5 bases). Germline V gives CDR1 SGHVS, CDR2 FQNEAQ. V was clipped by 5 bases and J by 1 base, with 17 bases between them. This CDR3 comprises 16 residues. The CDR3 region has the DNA TGTGCCAGCAGCCCCCTTCGGACAAGGGCGAACACTGAAGCTTTCTTT. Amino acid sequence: CASSPLRTRANTEAFF.

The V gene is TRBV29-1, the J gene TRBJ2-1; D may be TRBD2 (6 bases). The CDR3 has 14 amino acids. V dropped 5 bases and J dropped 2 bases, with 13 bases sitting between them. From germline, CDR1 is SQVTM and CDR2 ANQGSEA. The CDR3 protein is CSVRLVGAYNEQFF. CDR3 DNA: TGCAGCGTTCGACTAGTAGGAGCCTACAATGAGCAGTTCTTC.

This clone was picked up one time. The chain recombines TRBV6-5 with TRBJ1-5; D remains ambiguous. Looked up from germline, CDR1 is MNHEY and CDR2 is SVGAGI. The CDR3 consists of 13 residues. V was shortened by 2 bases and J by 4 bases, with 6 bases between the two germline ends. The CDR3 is CASSYRENQPQHF. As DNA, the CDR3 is TGTGCCAGCAGTTACCGGGAAAATCAGCCCCAGCATTTT.

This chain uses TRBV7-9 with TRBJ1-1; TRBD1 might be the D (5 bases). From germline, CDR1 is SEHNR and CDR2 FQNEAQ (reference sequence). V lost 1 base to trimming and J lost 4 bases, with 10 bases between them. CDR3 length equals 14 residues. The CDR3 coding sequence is TGTGCCAGCAGCTTAGAGTCGCAGGGCACTGAAGCTTTCTTT. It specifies CASSLESQGTEAFF.

The CDR3, as DNA: TGTGCCAGTAGTATAAGGGGGACAGGGAACGGTGAGCAGTTCTTC. The encoded protein is CASSIRGTGNGEQFF. V usage is TRBV19 and J usage is TRBJ2-1; 9 bases agree with TRBD1. The CDR3 loop spans 15 amino acids. In germline, CDR1 is LNHDA, CDR2 SQIVND (reference sequence). Trimming took 2 bases from V and 9 from J; bases not matched to a gene: 8.

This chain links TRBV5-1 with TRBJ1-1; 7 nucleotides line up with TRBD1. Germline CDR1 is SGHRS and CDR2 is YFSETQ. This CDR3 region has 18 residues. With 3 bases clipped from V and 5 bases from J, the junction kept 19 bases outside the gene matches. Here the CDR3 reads CASSSGIGSWGQQTEAFF. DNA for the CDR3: TGCGCCAGCAGCTCTGGTATAGGTTCGTGGGGACAGCAAACTGAAGCTTTCTTT.

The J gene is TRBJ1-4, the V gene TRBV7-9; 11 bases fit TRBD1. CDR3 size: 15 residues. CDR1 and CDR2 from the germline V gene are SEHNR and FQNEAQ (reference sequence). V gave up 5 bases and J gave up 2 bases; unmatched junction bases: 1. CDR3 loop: CASSRTGGTNEKLFF. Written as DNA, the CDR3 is TGTGCCAGCAGCCGGACAGGGGGCACTAATGAAAAACTGTTTTTT.